Listed below are T cell receptor beta chains from one sample, sequenced in a study of T-cell reconstitution after alpha-beta-depleted transplantation in children. TCRdb recomputed calls from the PCR reads with MiXCR, one row per CDR3 protein. Of 200,000 to 250,000 distinct CDR3 sequences listed, roughly a tenth are singletons. Sequenced material: PBMCs, taken before TCRalphabeta/CD19-depleted stem cell transplant. The receptors shown here come from a child under two years old with acute myeloid leukemia, due to receive a stem cell transplant. CDR3s include the opening cysteine and the closing phenylalanine or tryptophan. The D gene is left open where the match is weak. Clone size is given for some rows only: seen once, a few or many times, or a class if the clone is expanded.

many | TRBJ1-5 | 15 | TRBV7-2 | NA | TGTGCCAGCAGCTTAAATCTGCAGGGAGGTCAGCCCCAGCATTTT | CASSLNLQGGQPQHF
NA | TRBJ1-2 | 12 | TRBV29-1 | NA | TGCAGCGTTGAATTGGGGGGCGCTGGCTACACCTTC | CSVELGGAGYTF
NA | TRBJ2-1 | 14 | TRBV30 | TRBD2 | TGTGCCTGGAGCGGACTAGCGTCCTACAATGAGCAGTTCTTC | CAWSGLASYNEQFF
many | TRBJ1-6 | 13 | TRBV6-5 | NA | TGTGCCAGCAGACTCCAACGGAACTCACCCCTCCACTTT | CASRLQRNSPLHF
NA | TRBJ2-1 | 16 | TRBV5-1 | NA | TGCGCCAGCAGCCGACAGGAGGGGGCTATTTACAATGAGCAGTTCTTC | CASSRQEGAIYNEQFF
many | TRBJ2-7 | 14 | TRBV20-1 | TRBD1 | TGCAGTGCTAGGACAGGGATGGAATTAAACGAGCAGTACTTC | CSARTGMELNEQYF
many | TRBJ2-1 | 13 | TRBV12-3/TRBV12-4 | NA | TGTGCCAGCACCCCGGGCTCCTACAATGAGCAGTTCTTC | CASTPGSYNEQFF
many | TRBJ2-1 | 15 | TRBV29-1 | TRBD2 | TGCAGCGTTTCCTCGACTAGCGGGTCGATCAATGAGCAGTTCTTC | CSVSSTSGSINEQFF
NA | TRBJ1-1 | 14 | TRBV2 | NA | TGTGCCAGCAGTGACGTTGGAATTGCCACTGAAGCTTTCTTT | CASSDVGIATEAFF
NA | TRBJ2-7 | 14 | TRBV19 | TRBD2 | TGTGCCAGTAATTCCGGGACTAGAGGTGGCGAGCAGTACTTC | CASNSGTRGGEQYF
many | TRBJ1-5 | 15 | TRBV28 | TRBD1 | TGTGCCAGCAGTCCCGGGACAGGGGGTTATCGACCCCAGCATTTT | CASSPGTGGYRPQHF
NA | TRBJ2-2 | 15 | TRBV4-2 | NA | TGTGCCAGCAGCCCCCACCTTCGGAACACCGGGGAGCTGTTTTTT | CASSPHLRNTGELFF
many | TRBJ2-7 | 10 | TRBV28 | NA | TGTGCCAGCAGCCCAGGCGAGCAGTACTTC | CASSPGEQYF
many | TRBJ2-7 | 15 | TRBV7-9 | NA | TGTGCCAGCAGCTTGGGACCGGGACTCCAGGACGAGCAGTACTTC | CASSLGPGLQDEQYF
many | TRBJ2-1 | 12 | TRBV5-4 | NA | TGTGCCAGCAGCGCCCAATGGGACGAGCAGTTCTTC | CASSAQWDEQFF
many | TRBJ2-6 | 16 | TRBV7-9 | NA | TGTGCCAGCAGCCTTCTCCGGGGAGCCGGGGCCAACGTCCTGACTTTC | CASSLLRGAGANVLTF
many | TRBJ2-5 | 15 | TRBV20-1 | TRBD1 | TGCAGTGCTGGTCCGGGACAGGGAGGTAGAGAGACCCAGTACTTC | CSAGPGQGGRETQYF
many | TRBJ2-2 | 16 | TRBV7-8 | NA | TGTGCCAGCAGTTTTTGGACAGATCCGAACACCGGGGAGCTGTTTTTT | CASSFWTDPNTGELFF
few | TRBJ1-4 | 19 | TRBV21-1 | NA | TGTGCCAGCAGCTTCCCCGGGACAGGGGTGGAGGCGACTAATGAAAAACTGTTTTTT | CASSFPGTGVEATNEKLFF
few | TRBJ2-7 | 15 | TRBV28 | TRBD2 | TGTGCCAGCCGAGCCCCTAGCGGATTCTCCTACGAGCAGTACTTC | CASRAPSGFSYEQYF
many | TRBJ1-1 | 15 | TRBV4-2 | NA | TGTGCCAGCAGCCAAGAAGGGAATTTGAACACTGAAGCTTTCTTT | CASSQEGNLNTEAFF
many | TRBJ2-1 | 15 | TRBV9 | TRBD2 | TGTGCCAGCAGCGTAGAACTAGCGGGTTACAATGAGCAGTTCTTC | CASSVELAGYNEQFF
many | TRBJ2-5 | 18 | TRBV10-3 | TRBD2 | TGTGCCATCAGTGTGGGACTAGCGGGGGCCACGTACCAAGAGACCCAGTACTTC | CAISVGLAGATYQETQYF
many | TRBJ2-2 | 14 | TRBV7-9 | NA | TGTGCCAGCAGCGTCGGAATGAACACCGGGGAGCTGTTTTTT | CASSVGMNTGELFF
many | TRBJ2-2 | 17 | TRBV29-1 | TRBD1 | TGCAGCGTTGATTCCGGACAGGGCGAATTGAGGACCGGGGAGCTGTTTTTT | CSVDSGQGELRTGELFF
many | TRBJ2-3 | 16 | TRBV5-1 | NA | TGCGCCAGCAGCTCCGGAGCTGGGGTGGGCACAGATACGCAGTATTTT | CASSSGAGVGTDTQYF
many | TRBJ1-1 | 15 | TRBV11-2 | TRBD1 | TGTGCCAGCAGCCCCCAGGGACAGGGATCAACTGAAGCTTTCTTT | CASSPQGQGSTEAFF
many | TRBJ2-6 | 17 | TRBV12-3/TRBV12-4 | NA | TGTGCCAGCAGTCCCAACCCGCGCGCTGATGGGGCCAACGTCCTGACTTTC | CASSPNPRADGANVLTF
many | TRBJ1-2 | 18 | TRBV9 | TRBD1 | TGTGCCAGCAGCGCGCCTTCGGGACAGGGGCGCGGGTTCGATGGCTACACCTTC | CASSAPSGQGRGFDGYTF
many | TRBJ1-2 | 10 | TRBV29-1 | NA | TGCAGCGTCGGCACGGATGGCTACACCTTC | CSVGTDGYTF
many | TRBJ2-7 | 12 | TRBV20-1 | TRBD2 | TGCAGTGCCGGGACTAGCGCCTACGAGCAGTACTTC | CSAGTSAYEQYF
many | TRBJ2-1 | 16 | TRBV7-2 | TRBD2 | TGTGCCAGCAGCGCCTGGGGACTAGCGGGAACATATGAGCAGTTCTTC | CASSAWGLAGTYEQFF
many | TRBJ2-7 | 14 | TRBV3-1 | TRBD2 | TGTGCCAGCAGCCAAGCTAGCGGCTCCTACGAGCAGTACTTC | CASSQASGSYEQYF
many | TRBJ2-1 | 16 | TRBV5-1 | TRBD2 | TGCGCCAGCAGCTCCTATAGCGGGGGACCCTACAATGAGCAGTTCTTC | CASSSYSGGPYNEQFF
many | TRBJ1-5 | 13 | TRBV29-1 | NA | TGCAGCGTCAGCAGGACAAGCAATCAGCCCCAGCATTTT | CSVSRTSNQPQHF
many | TRBJ2-4 | 16 | TRBV5-1 | NA | TGCGCCAGCAGCTTGGAAGGGGCGTGGGCCAAAAACATTCAGTACTTC | CASSLEGAWAKNIQYF
many | TRBJ1-2 | 16 | TRBV18 | NA | TGTGCCAGCTCACCGCTCCGGGAAATAACAAACTATGGCTACACCTTC | CASSPLREITNYGYTF